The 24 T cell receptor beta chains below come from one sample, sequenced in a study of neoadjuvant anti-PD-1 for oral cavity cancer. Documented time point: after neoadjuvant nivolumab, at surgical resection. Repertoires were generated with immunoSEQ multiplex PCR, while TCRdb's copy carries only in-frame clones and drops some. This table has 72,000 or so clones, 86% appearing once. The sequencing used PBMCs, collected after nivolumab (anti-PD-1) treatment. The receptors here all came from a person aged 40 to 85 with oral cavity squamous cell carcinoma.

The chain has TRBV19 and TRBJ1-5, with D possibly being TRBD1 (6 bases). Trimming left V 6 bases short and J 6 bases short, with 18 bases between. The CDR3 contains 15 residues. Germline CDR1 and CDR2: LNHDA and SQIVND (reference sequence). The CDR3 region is CASRMGRGGGQPQHF. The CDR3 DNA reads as TGTGCCAGTAGGATGGGCAGGGGAGGGGGTCAGCCCCAGCATTTT.

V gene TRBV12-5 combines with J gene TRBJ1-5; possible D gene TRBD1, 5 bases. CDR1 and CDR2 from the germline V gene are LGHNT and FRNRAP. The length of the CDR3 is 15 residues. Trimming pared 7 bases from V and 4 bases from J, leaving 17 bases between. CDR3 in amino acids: CASAYQLGGNQPQHF. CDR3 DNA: TGTGCTAGTGCCTACCAGTTGGGGGGTAATCAGCCCCAGCATTTT.

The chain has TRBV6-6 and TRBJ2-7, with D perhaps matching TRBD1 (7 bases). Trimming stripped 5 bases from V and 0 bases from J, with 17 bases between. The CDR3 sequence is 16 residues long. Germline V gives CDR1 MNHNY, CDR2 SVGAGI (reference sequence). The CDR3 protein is CASSPGVGTASYEQYF. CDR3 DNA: TGTGCCAGCAGTCCGGGGGTCGGGACAGCCTCCTACGAGCAGTACTTC.

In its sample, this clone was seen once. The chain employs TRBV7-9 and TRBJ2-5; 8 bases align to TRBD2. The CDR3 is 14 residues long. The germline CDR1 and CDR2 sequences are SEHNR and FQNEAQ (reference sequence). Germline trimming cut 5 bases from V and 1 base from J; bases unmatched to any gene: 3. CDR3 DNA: TGTGCCAGCAGCGTTAGCGGGACCCAAGAGACCCAGTACTTC. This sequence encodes CASSVSGTQETQYF. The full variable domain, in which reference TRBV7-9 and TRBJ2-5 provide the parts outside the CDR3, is DTGVSQNPRHKITKRGQNVTFRCDPISEHNRLYWYRQTLGQGPEFLTYFQNEAQLEKSRLLSDRFSAERPKGSFSTLEIQRTEQGDSAMYLCASSVSGTQETQYFGPGTRLLVL.

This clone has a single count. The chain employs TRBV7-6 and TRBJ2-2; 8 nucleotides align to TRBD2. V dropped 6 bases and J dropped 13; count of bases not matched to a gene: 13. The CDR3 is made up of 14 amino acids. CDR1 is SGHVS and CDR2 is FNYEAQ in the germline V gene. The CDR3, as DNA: TGTGCCAGCAGTTGGGCACTAGCGGACTCTGGGCTGTTTTTT. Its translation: CASSWALADSGLFF.

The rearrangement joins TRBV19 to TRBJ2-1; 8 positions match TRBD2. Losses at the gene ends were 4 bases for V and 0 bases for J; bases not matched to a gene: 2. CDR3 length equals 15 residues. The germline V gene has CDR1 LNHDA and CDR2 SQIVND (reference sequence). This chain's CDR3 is CASSSGGYSYNEQFF. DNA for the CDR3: TGTGCCAGTAGTAGCGGGGGGTACTCCTACAATGAGCAGTTCTTC.

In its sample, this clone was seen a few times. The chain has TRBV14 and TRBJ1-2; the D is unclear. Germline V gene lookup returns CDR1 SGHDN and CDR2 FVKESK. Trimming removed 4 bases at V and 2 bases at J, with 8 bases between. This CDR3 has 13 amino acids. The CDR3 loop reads CASSLGRNYGYTF. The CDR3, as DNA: TGTGCCAGCAGCCTCGGACGGAACTATGGCTACACCTTC.

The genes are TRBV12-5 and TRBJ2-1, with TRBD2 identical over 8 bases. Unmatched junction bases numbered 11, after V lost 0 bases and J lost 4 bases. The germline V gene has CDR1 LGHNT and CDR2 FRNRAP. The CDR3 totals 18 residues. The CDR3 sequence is CASGLVVGGGFRYNEQFF. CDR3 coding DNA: TGTGCTAGTGGTTTGGTAGTGGGCGGGGGGTTTAGGTACAATGAGCAGTTCTTC.

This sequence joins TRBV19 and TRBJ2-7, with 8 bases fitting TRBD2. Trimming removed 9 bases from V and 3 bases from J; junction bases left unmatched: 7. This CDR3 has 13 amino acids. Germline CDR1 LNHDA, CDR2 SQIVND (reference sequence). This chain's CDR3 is CASGAGEGYEQYF. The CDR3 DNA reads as TGTGCCAGCGGAGCGGGAGAGGGCTACGAGCAGTACTTC. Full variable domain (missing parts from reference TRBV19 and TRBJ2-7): DGGITQSPKYLFRKEGQNVTLSCEQNLNHDAMYWYRQDPGQGLRLIYYSQIVNDFQKGDIAEGYSVSREKKESFPLTVTSAQKNPTAFYLCASGAGEGYEQYFGPGTRLTVT.

The DNA of the CDR3 is TGTGCCAGCAGTCTCCGGGACAGGGCGAACACTGAAGCTTTCTTT. Translating gives CASSLRDRANTEAFF. The rearrangement uses TRBV28 and TRBJ1-1; 9 nucleotides match TRBD1. This CDR3 region has 15 residues. V was pared by 5 bases and J by 1 base, with 5 bases of the junction left unmatched. Germline V gene data show CDR1 as MDHEN and CDR2 as SYDVKM.

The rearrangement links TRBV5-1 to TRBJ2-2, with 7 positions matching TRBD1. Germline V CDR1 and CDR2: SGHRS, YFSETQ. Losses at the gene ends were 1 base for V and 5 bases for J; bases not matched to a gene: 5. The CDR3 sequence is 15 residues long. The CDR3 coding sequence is TGCGCCAGCAGCTTGCCCCTGACAGGGACCGGGGAGCTGTTTTTT. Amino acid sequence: CASSLPLTGTGELFF. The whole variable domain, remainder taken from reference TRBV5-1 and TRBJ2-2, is KAGVTQTPRYLIKTRGQQVTLSCSPISGHRSVSWYQQTPGQGLQFLFEYFSETQRNKGNFPGRFSGRQFSNSRSEMNVSTLELGDSALYLCASSLPLTGTGELFFGEGSRLTVL.

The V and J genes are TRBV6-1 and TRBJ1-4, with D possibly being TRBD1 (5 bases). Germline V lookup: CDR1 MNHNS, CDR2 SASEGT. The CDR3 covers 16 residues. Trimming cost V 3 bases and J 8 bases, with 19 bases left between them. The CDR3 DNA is TGTGCCAGCAGTGACGCCGAATCGACAGCTTGGGAAAAACTGTTTTTT. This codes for CASSDAESTAWEKLFF.

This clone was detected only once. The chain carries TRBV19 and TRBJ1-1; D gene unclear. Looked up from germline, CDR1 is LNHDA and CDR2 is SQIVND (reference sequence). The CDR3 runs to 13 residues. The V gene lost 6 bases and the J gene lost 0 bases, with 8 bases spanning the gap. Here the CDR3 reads CASRDGMNTEAFF. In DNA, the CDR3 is TGTGCCAGTAGGGACGGCATGAACACTGAAGCTTTCTTT.

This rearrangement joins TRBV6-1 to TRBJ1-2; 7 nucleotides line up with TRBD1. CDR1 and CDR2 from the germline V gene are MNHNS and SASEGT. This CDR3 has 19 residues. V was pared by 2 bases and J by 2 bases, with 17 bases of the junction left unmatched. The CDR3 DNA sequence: TGTGCCAGCAGTGAACCCTGGTCAACGACAGGGCTAATAAACTATGGCTACACCTTC. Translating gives CASSEPWSTTGLINYGYTF.

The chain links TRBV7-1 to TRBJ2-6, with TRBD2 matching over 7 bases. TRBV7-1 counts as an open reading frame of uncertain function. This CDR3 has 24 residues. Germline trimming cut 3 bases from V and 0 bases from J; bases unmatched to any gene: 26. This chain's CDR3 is CASSSIAQRAGRGPTHSGANVLTF. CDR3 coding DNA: TGTGCCAGCAGCTCCATTGCCCAAAGGGCAGGGAGGGGTCCTACCCACTCTGGGGCCAACGTCCTGACTTTC.

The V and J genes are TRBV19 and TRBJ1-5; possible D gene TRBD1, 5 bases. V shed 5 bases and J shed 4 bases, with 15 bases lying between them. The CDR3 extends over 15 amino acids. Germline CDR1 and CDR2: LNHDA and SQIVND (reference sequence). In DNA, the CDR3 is TGTGCCAGTAGTCGGGGGGGTATCGGGAATCAGCCCCAGCATTTT. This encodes CASSRGGIGNQPQHF.

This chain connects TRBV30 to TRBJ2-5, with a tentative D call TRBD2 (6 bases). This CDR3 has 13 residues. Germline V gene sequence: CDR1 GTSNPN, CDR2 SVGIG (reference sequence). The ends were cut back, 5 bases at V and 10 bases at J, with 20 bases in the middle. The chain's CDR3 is CAWGIAATRDQYF. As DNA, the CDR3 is TGTGCCTGGGGGATAGCGGCTACAAGGGACCAGTACTTC.

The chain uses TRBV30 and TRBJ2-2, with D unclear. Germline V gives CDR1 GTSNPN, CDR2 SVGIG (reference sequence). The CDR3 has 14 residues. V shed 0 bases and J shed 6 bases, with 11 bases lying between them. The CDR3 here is CAWSVSPGSGELFF. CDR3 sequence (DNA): TGTGCCTGGAGTGTATCTCCTGGATCCGGGGAGCTGTTTTTT. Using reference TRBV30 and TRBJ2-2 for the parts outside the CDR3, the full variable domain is SQTIHQWPATLVQPVGSPLSLECTVEGTSNPNLYWYRQAAGRGLQLLFYSVGIGQISSEVPQNLSASRPQDRQFILSSKKLLLSDSGFYLCAWSVSPGSGELFFGEGSRLTVL.

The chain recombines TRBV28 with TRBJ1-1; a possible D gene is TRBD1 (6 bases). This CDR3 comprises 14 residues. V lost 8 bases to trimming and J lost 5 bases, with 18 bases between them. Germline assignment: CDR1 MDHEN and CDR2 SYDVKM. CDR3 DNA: TGTGCCAGCTTAGCTCTCAGGGGCAGAACTGAAGCTTTCTTT. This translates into CASLALRGRTEAFF.

CDR3 bases: TGTGCCAGCAGCTTACCCCTAGCGGCCTACAATGAGCAGTTCTTC. Its protein product is CASSLPLAAYNEQFF. The rearrangement uses TRBV7-2 and TRBJ2-1; 7 nucleotides agree with TRBD2. The CDR3 sequence is 15 residues long. Trimming took 2 bases from V and 2 from J; bases not matched to a gene: 3. Germline V gene lookup returns CDR1 SGHTA and CDR2 FQGNSA.

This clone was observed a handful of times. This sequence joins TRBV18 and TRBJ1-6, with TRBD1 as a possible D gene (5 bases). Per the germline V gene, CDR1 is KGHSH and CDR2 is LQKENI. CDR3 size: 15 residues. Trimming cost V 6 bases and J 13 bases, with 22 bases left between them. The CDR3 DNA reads TGTGCCAGCTCCCGAGATGGGACGGGGAATGGGCCCCTCCACTTT. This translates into CASSRDGTGNGPLHF. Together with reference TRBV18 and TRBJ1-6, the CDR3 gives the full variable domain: NAGVMQNPRHLVRRRGQEARLRCSPMKGHSHVYWYRQLPEEGLKFMVYLQKENIIDESGMPKERFSAEFPKEGPSILRIQQVVRGDSAAYFCASSRDGTGNGPLHFGNGTRLTVT.

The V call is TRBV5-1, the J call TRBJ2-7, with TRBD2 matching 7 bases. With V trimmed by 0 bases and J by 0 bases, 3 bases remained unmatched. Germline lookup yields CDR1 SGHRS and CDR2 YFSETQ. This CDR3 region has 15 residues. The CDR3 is CASSLVLADSYEQYF. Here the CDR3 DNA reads TGCGCCAGCAGCTTGGTCCTAGCGGACTCCTACGAGCAGTACTTC.

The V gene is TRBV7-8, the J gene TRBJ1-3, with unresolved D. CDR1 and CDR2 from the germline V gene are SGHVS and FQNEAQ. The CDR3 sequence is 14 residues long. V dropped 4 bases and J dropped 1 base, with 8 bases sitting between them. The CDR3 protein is CASSSRGSGNTIYF. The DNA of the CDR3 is TGTGCCAGCAGCTCGCGGGGTTCTGGAAACACCATATATTTT.

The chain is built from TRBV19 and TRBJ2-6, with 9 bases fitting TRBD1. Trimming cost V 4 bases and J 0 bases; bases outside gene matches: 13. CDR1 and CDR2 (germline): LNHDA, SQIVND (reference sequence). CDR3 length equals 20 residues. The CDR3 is CASSTRPGTGSSSGANVLTF. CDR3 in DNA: TGTGCCAGTAGTACTCGCCCCGGGACAGGGTCCTCCTCTGGGGCCAACGTCCTGACTTTC.